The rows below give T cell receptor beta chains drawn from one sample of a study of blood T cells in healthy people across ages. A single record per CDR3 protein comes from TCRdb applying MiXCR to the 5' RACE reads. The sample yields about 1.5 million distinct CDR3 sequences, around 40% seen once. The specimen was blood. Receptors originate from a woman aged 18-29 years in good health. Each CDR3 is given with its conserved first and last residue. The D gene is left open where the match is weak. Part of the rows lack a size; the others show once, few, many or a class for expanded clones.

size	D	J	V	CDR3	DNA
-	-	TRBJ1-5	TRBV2	CASLIIPNQPQHF	TGTGCCAGCTTAATCATTCCCAATCAGCCCCAGCATTTT
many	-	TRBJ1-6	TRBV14	CASSPLGNSYNSPLHF	TGTGCCAGCAGCCCCCTTGGGAACTCCTATAATTCACCCCTCCACTTT
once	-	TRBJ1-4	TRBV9	CASSVDGGTNEKLFF	TGTGCCAGCAGCGTAGATGGAGGGACTAATGAGAAACTGTTTTTT
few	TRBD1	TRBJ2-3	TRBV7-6	CASSWTGSHTDTQYF	TGTGCCAGCAGCTGGACAGGGTCCCACACAGATACGCAGTATTTT
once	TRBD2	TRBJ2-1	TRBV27	CASSWMGLAGFRGSYNEQFF	TGTGCCAGCAGTTGGATGGGACTAGCGGGTTTTCGGGGCTCCTACAATGAGCAGTTCTTC
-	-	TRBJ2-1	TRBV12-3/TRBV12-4	CASRPRLRGWDPTAEQFF	TGTGCCAGCAGGCCCCGATTAAGGGGGTGGGACCCAACCGCTGAGCAGTTCTTC
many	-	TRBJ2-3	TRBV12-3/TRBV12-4	CASSLLQGADTQYF	TGTGCCAGCAGTTTACTACAGGGAGCAGATACGCAGTATTTT
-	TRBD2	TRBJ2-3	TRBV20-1	CSASGGGGERGPTSTDTQYF	TGCAGTGCCTCCGGCGGCGGCGGAGAGCGGGGGCCGACTAGCACAGATACGCAGTATTTT
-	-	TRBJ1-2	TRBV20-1	CSARKTRRDQNYGYTF	TGCAGTGCTAGGAAAACCCGCAGGGACCAAAACTATGGCTACACCTTC
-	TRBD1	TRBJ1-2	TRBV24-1	CATSDWTGSAYGYTF	TGTGCCACCAGTGATTGGACAGGGTCCGCCTATGGCTACACCTTC
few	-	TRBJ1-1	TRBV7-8	CASSLGAAPNTEAFF	TGTGCCAGCAGCTTAGGAGCAGCCCCGAACACTGAAGCTTTCTTT
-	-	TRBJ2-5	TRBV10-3	CAISDSGETQYF	TGTGCCATCAGTGATAGTGGTGAGACCCAGTACTTC
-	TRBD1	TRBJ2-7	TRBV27	CASSPRSDRASYEQYF	TGTGCCAGCAGTCCCCGATCCGACAGGGCCTCCTACGAGCAGTACTTC
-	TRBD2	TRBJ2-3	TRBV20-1	CSALSVWVAGRTDTQYF	TGCAGTGCTCTTTCGGTATGGGTAGCGGGGCGCACAGATACGCAGTATTTT
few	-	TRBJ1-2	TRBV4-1	CASSQGAPGLDGYTF	TGCGCCAGCAGCCAAGGGGCCCCAGGCCTGGATGGCTACACCTTC
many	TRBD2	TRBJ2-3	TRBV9	CASSDSGISTDTQYF	TGTGCCAGCAGCGATAGCGGGATAAGCACAGATACGCAGTATTTT
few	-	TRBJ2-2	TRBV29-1	CSAQDRQEYTGELFF	TGCAGCGCCCAGGACCGACAGGAGTACACCGGGGAGCTGTTTTTT
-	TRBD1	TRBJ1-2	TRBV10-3	CAISSRGQPNYGYTF	TGTGCCATCAGCTCTAGGGGACAGCCCAACTATGGCTACACCTTC
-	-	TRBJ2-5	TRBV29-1	CSVASRFSGEQYF	TGCAGCGTTGCGTCGAGGTTCTCAGGGGAGCAGTACTTC
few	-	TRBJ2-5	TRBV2	CASSLNNQETQYF	TGTGCCAGCAGTCTCAATAATCAAGAGACCCAGTACTTC
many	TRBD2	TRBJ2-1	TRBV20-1	CSAYNGASGSYNEQFF	TGCAGTGCTTACAACGGGGCAAGCGGGAGCTACAATGAGCAGTTCTTC
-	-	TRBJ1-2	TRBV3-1	CASSGSLYGYTF	TGTGCCAGCAGCGGCAGCCTGTATGGCTACACCTTC
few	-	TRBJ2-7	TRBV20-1	CSAPGRGGRPYEQYF	TGCAGTGCCCCCGGGAGAGGGGGAAGACCTTACGAGCAGTACTTC
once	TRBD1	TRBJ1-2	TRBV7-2	CASSPLIGTGKYNYGHTF	TGTGCCAGCAGCCCATTGATCGGGACAGGAAAATATAACTATGGCCACACCTTC
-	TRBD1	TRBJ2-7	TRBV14	CASSHIGTAQYEQYF	TGTGCCAGCAGCCACATCGGGACAGCGCAGTACGAGCAGTACTTC
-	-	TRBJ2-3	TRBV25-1	CASQRGIPSTDTQYF	TGTGCCAGCCAGAGGGGGATTCCTAGCACAGATACGCAGTATTTT
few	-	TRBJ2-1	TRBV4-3	CASSQDHDYNEQFF	TGCGCCAGCAGCCAAGATCACGATTACAATGAGCAGTTCTTC
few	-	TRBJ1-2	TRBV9	CASSNGGSTAYGYTF	TGTGCCAGCAGTAACGGGGGATCAACGGCCTATGGCTACACCTTC
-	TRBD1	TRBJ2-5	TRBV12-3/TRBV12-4	CASSPTGGDNEQYF	TGTGCCAGCAGTCCGACAGGGGGGGATAATGAGCAGTACTTC
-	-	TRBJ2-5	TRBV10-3	CAISADTSEETQYF	TGTGCCATCAGTGCCGACACCTCGGAGGAGACCCAGTACTTC
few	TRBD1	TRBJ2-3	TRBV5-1	CASRPGGRFDRVGDTQYF	TGCGCCAGCAGGCCGGGCGGGCGATTTGACAGGGTAGGCGATACGCAGTATTTT
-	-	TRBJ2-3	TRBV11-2	CASSFGRAPDTQYF	TGTGCCAGCAGCTTCGGTAGGGCCCCAGATACGCAGTATTTT
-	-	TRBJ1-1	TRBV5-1	CASSLDRPGVEAFF	TGCGCCAGCAGCTTGGACAGGCCTGGGGTTGAAGCTTTCTTT
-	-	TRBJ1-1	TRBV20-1	CSAREGTWANTEAFF	TGCAGTGCAAGGGAGGGGACATGGGCGAACACTGAAGCTTTCTTT
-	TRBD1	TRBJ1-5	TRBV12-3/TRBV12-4	CASSLQTGGGNQPQHF	TGTGCCAGCAGTCTCCAAACAGGGGGCGGCAATCAGCCCCAGCATTTT
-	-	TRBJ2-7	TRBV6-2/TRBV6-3	CASSTLADQYF	TGTGCCAGCAGCACACTAGCAGACCAGTACTTC
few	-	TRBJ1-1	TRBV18	CASSPLQNTEAFF	TGTGCCAGCTCACCTCTCCAGAACACTGAAGCTTTCTTT
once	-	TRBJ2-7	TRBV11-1	CASSPEQVCQNYEQYF	TGTGCCAGCAGCCCAGAACAAGTTTGCCAAAACTACGAGCAGTACTTC
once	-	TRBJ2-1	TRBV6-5	CASSYSGDRPYNEQFF	TGTGCCAGCAGTTACTCGGGGGACCGCCCCTACAATGAGCAGTTCTTC
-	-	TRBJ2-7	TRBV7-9	CASSLSGTLIEQYF	TGTGCCAGCAGCCTAAGCGGGACACTCATCGAGCAGTACTTC
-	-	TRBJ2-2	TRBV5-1	CASSTSGGELFF	TGCGCCAGCAGCACCTCCGGCGGGGAGCTGTTTTTT
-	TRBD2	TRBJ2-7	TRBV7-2	CASSLEPTSGPSYEQYF	TGTGCCAGCAGCTTAGAACCAACTAGCGGACCATCCTACGAGCAGTACTTC
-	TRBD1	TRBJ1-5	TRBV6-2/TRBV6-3	CASRTGTNQPQHF	TGTGCCAGCAGGACAGGGACGAATCAGCCCCAGCATTTT
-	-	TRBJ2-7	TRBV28	CASSPGDAYEQYF	TGTGCCAGCAGTCCAGGAGACGCGTACGAGCAGTACTTC
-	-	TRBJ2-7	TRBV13	CVSSFQTSRSYEQYF	TGTGTCAGCAGCTTCCAGACTAGTAGGTCTTACGAGCAGTACTTC
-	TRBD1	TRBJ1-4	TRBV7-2	CASSYPDRGFEKLFF	TGTGCCAGCAGCTACCCCGACAGGGGCTTTGAAAAACTGTTTTTT
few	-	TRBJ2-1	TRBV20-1	CSARGRPPYNEQFF	TGCAGTGCAAGAGGGAGGCCCCCATACAATGAGCAGTTCTTC
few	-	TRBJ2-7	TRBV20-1	CSARWSLGQYF	TGCAGTGCTAGGTGGTCGCTAGGGCAGTACTTC
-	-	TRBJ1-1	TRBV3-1	CASSQDGTVGGEAFF	TGTGCCAGCAGCCAAGATGGTACGGTAGGGGGTGAAGCTTTCTTT
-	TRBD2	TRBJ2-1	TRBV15	CATSGPEFSGRNEQFF	TGTGCCACCAGCGGCCCAGAATTTAGCGGGAGGAATGAGCAGTTCTTC
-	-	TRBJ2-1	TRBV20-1	CSAWHNEQFF	TGCAGTGCCTGGCACAATGAGCAGTTCTTC
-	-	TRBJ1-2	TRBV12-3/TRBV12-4	CASSVQAAGRHGYTF	TGTGCCAGCAGTGTACAAGCGGCGGGACGCCATGGCTACACCTTC
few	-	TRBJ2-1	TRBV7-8	CASSPRQGLSTNEQFF	TGTGCCAGCAGCCCCAGGCAGGGATTAAGTACGAATGAGCAGTTCTTC
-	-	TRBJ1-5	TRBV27	CANSLSGNSNQPQHF	TGTGCCAACAGTTTAAGCGGGAATAGCAATCAGCCCCAGCATTTT
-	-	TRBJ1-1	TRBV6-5	CASSYSRAGQTEAFF	TGTGCCAGCAGTTACTCGAGGGCAGGGCAGACTGAAGCTTTCTTT
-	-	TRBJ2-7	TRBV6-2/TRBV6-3	CASSYTGTSGQYF	TGTGCCAGCAGTTACACCGGGACAAGCGGGCAGTACTTC
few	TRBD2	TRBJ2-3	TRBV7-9	CASSFGTSGVETQYF	TGTGCCAGCAGCTTCGGGACTAGCGGAGTTGAGACGCAGTATTTT